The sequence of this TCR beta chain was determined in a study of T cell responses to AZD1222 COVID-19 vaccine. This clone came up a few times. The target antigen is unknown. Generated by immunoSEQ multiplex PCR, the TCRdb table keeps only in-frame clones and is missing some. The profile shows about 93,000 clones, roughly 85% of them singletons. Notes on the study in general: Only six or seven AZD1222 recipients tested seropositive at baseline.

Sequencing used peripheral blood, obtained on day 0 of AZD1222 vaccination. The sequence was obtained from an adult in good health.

As DNA, the CDR3 is TGTGCCAGCAGTTCCATCCCGGGGGGCACTGAAGCTTTCTTT. Translating gives CASSSIPGGTEAFF. V and J are TRBV27 and TRBJ1-1; weak D call: TRBD1 (5 bases). Deletions cut 4 bases from V and 4 bases from J, with 13 bases between. Looked up from germline, CDR1 is MNHEY and CDR2 is SMNVEV (reference sequence). There are 14 residues in the CDR3.